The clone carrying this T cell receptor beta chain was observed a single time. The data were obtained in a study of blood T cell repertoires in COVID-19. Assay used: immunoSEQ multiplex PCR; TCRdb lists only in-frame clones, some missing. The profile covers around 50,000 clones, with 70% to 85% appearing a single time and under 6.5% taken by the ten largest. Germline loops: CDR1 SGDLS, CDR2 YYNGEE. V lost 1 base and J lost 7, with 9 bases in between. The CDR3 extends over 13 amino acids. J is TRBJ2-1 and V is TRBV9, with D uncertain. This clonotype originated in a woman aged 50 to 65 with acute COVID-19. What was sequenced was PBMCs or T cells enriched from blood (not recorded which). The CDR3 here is CASSVRLTNEQFF. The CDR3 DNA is TGTGCCAGCAGCGTACGACTTACGAATGAGCAGTTCTTC.